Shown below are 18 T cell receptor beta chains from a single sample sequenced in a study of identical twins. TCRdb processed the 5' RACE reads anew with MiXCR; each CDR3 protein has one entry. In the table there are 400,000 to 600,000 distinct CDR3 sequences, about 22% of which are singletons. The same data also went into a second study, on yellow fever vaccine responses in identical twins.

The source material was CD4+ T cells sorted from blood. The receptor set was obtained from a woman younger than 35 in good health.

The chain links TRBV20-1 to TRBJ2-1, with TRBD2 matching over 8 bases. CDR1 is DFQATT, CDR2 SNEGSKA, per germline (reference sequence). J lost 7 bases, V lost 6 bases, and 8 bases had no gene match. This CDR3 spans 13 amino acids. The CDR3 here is CSAPGLAPNEQFF. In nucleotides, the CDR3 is TGCAGTGCCCCCGGACTAGCCCCGAATGAGCAGTTCTTC.

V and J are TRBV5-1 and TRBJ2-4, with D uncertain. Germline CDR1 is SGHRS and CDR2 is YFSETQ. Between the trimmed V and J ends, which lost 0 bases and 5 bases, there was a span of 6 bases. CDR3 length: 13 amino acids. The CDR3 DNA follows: TGCGCCAGCAGCTTGGACTGGGAAAACATTCAGTACTTC. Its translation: CASSLDWENIQYF.

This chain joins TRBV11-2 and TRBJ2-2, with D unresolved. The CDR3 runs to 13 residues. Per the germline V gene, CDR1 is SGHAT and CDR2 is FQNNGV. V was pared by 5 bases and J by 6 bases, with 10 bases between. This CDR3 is CASSQMVSGELFF. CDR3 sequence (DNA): TGTGCCAGCAGCCAAATGGTGTCCGGGGAGCTGTTTTTT.

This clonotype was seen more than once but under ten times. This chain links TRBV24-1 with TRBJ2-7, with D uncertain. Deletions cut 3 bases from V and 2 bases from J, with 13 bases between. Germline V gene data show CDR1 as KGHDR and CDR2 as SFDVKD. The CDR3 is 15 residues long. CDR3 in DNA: TGTGCCACCAGTGATGCCCGGTTAGGGCCCTACGAGCAGTACTTC. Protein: CATSDARLGPYEQYF.

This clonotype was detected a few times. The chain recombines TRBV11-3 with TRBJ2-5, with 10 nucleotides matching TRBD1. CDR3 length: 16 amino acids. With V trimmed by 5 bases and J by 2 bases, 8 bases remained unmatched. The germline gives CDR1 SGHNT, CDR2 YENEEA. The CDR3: CASSLAGTGVQETQYF. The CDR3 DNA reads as TGTGCCAGCAGCCTAGCCGGGACAGGGGTACAAGAGACCCAGTACTTC. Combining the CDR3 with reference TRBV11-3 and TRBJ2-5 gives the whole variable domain EAGVVQSPRYKIIEKKQPVAFWCNPISGHNTLYWYLQNLGQGPELLIRYENEEAVDDSQLPKDRFSAERLKGVDSTLKIQPAELGDSAVYLCASSLAGTGVQETQYFGPGTRLLVL.

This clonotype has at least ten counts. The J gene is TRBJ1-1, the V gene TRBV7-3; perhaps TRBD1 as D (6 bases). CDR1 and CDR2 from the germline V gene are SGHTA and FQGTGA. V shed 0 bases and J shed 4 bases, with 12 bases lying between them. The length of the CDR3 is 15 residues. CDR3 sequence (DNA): TGTGCCAGCAGCTTAACCGGGGGGCCAGGCACTGAAGCTTTCTTT. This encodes CASSLTGGPGTEAFF.

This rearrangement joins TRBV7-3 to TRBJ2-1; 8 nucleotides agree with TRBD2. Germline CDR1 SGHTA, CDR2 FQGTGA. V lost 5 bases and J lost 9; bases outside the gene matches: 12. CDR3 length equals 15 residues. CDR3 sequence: CASSGRTSQRGEQFF. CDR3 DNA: TGTGCCAGCAGCGGACGGACTAGCCAAAGGGGTGAGCAGTTCTTC.

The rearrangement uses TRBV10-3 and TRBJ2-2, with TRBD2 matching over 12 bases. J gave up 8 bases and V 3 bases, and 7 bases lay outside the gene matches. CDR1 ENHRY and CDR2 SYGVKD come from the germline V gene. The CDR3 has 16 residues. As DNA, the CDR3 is TGTGCCATCAGTGATCCGACTAGCGGGAGAGGAGGGGAGCTGTTTTTT. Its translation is CAISDPTSGRGGELFF.

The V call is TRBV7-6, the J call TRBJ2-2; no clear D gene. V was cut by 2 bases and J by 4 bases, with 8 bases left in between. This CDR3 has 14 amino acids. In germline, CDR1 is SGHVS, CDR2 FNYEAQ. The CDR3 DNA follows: TGTGCCAGCAGCTTAAGGCCTCCCACCGGGGAGCTGTTTTTT. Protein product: CASSLRPPTGELFF. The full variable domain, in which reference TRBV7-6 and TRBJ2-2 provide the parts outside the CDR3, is GAGVSQSPRYKVTKRGQDVALRCDPISGHVSLYWYRQALGQGPEFLTYFNYEAQQDKSGLPNDRFSAERPEGSISTLTIQRTEQRDSAMYRCASSLRPPTGELFFGEGSRLTVL.

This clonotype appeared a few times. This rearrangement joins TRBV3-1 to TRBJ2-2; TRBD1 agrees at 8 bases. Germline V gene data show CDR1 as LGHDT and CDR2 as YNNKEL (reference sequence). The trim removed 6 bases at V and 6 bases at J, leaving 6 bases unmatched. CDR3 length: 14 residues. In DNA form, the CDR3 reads TGTGCCAGCAGGTCGACAGGGGAGTCCGGGGAGCTGTTTTTT. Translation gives CASRSTGESGELFF.

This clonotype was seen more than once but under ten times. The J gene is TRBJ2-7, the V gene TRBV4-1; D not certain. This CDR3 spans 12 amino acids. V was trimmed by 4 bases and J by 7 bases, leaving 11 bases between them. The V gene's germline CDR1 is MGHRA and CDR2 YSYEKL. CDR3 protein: CASSPSPGEQYF. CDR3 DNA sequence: TGCGCCAGCAGCCCCTCACCCGGGGAGCAGTACTTC.

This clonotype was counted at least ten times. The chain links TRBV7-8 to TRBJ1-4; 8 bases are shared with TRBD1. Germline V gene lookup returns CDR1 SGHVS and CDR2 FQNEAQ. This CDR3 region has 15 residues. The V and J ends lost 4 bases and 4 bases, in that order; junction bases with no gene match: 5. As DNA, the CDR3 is TGTGCCAGCAGCTCGCAGGGGGCTGGTAATGAAAAACTGTTTTTT. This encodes CASSSQGAGNEKLFF.

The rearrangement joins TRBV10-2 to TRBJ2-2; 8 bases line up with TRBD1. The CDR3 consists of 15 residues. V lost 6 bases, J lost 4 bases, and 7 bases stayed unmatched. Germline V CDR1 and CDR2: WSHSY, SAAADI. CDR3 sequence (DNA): TGCGCCAGCAGGACAGGACAGGGAGGCACCGGGGAGCTGTTTTTT. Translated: CASRTGQGGTGELFF.

The CDR3 protein is CASSAASSKVYEQFF. DNA for the CDR3: TGTGCCAGCAGCGCCGCCTCGAGTAAGGTCTATGAGCAGTTCTTC. J is TRBJ2-1 and V is TRBV6-1; D unclear. The CDR3 contains 15 residues. Looked up from germline, CDR1 is MNHNS and CDR2 is SASEGT. The germline V and J ends were trimmed by 6 bases and 8 bases, with 20 bases remaining between them.

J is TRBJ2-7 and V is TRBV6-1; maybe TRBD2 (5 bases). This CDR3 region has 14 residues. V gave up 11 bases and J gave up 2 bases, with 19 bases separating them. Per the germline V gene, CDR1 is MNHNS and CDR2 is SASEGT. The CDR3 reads CASRGSAEAYEQYF. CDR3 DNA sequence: TGTGCCTCCAGAGGGTCGGCGGAGGCCTACGAGCAGTACTTC.

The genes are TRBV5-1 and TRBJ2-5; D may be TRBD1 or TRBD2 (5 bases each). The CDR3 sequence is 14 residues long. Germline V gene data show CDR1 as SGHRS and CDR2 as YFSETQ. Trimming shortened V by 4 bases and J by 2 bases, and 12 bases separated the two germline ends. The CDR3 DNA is TGCGCCAGCAGCCCTACGGGACCACAAGAGACCCAGTACTTC. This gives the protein CASSPTGPQETQYF.

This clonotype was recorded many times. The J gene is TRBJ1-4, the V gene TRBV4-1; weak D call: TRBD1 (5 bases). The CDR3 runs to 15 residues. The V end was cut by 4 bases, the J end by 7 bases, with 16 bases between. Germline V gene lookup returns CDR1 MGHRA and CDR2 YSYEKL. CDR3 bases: TGCGCCAGCAGCCCGAGGGGAGGGCCAGTTGAAAAACTGTTTTTT. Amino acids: CASSPRGGPVEKLFF.

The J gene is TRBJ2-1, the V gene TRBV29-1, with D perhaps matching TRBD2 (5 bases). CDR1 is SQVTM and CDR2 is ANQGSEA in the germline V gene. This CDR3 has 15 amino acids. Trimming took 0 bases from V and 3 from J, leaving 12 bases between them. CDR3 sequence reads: CSVEESGLGYNEQFF. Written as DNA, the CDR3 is TGCAGCGTTGAAGAGAGCGGCCTAGGCTACAATGAGCAGTTCTTC.